This TCR beta chain came from a study of T cells in Graves' hyperthyroidism and ophthalmopathy. Regions amplified from RNA transcripts were the TCR beta CDR3 regions. Using the HTBI primer set, a first-round RT-PCR was run on the TCR CDR3. TCRdb ran MiXCR on the multiplex PCR reads and lists one entry per CDR3 protein. In the table there are 300,000 to 450,000 distinct CDR3 sequences, over 10% of which are singletons. The CDR3 spans 16 residues. V lost 1 base to trimming and J lost 6 bases, with 18 bases between them. Germline V lookup: CDR1 LGHNT, CDR2 FRNRAP. The origin of this receptor is a woman under 30 with Graves' hyperthyroidism. The specimen sequenced was blood. The chain uses TRBV12-5 and TRBJ1-1; weak D call: TRBD1 (5 bases). CDR3 sequence reads: CASGLDASRGGAEAFF. Here the CDR3 DNA reads TGTGCTAGTGGTTTGGACGCCTCCCGGGGGGGGGCTGAAGCTTTCTTT.